This TCR beta chain was profiled in a study of naive and memory T cell subsets. Findings of the study overall: Higher TCR numbers at tuberculin sites reflect T cell infiltration, per interpretation.

The sample's treatment: skin biopsy from PPD injection site in Mantoux-positive individual. TCR cDNA received a 3' ligated oligonucleotide that carried a UMI. Tuberculin skin test biopsies were taken where PPD was injected in Mantoux-positive people. The junction had 11 bases not matched to a gene; V was cut back by 3 bases and J by 1 base. Looked up from germline, CDR1 is SGHTA and CDR2 is FQGNSA. This CDR3 has 17 residues. Amplification of ligated cDNA took four PCR rounds with SP2 and nested alpha and beta constant primers. A single record per CDR3 protein comes from TCRdb applying MiXCR to the UMI-ligation and nested PCR reads. The sample records approximately 21,000 distinct CDR3 sequences, approximately 5.7% being singletons. This clonotype turned up a few times. The antigen is undetermined.

The chain couples TRBV7-2 to TRBJ1-2, with 7 nucleotides matching TRBD1. The TCR sequence derives from an adult in good health. The specimen was skin, collected from a tuberculin skin test site. The CDR3 reads CASSFASRQGGNYGYTF. CDR3 bases: TGTGCCAGCAGCTTCGCCTCCCGACAGGGTGGTAACTATGGCTACACCTTC.